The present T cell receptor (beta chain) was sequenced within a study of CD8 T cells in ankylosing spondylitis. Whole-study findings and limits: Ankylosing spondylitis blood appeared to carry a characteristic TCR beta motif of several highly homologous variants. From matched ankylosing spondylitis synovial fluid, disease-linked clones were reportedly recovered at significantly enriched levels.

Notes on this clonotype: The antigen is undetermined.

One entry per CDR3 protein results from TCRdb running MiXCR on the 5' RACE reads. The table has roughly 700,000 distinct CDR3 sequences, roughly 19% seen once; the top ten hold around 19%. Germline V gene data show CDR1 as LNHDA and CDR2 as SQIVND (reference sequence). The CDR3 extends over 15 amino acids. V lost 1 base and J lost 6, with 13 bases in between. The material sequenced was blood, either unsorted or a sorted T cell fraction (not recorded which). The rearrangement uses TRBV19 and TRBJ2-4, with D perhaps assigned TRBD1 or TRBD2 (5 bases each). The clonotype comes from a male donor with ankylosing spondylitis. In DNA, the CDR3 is TGTGCCAGTAGTATAGCCGGGGCTGGGGCAAACATTCAGTACTTC. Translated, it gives CASSIAGAGANIQYF. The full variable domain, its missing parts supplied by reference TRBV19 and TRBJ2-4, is DGGITQSPKYLFRKEGQNVTLSCEQNLNHDAMYWYRQDPGQGLRLIYYSQIVNDFQKGDIAEGYSVSREKKESFPLTVTSAQKNPTAFYLCASSIAGAGANIQYFGAGTRLSVL.